A selection of T cell receptor beta chains follows, all from one sample in a study of blood T cell repertoires in COVID-19. Here immunoSEQ multiplex PCR was the method, and the copy in TCRdb shows in-frame clones only, minus some. The sample consists of some 270,000 clones, 70% to 90% of them appearing once. Input material: PBMCs or T cells enriched from blood (not recorded which). These receptors originate from a woman aged 45-60 years who had been exposed to COVID-19. Both conserved end residues are part of each CDR3. Each record gives: clone size, V gene, J gene, CDR3 protein. Only part of the rows carry a size: once, few, many, or a class if the clone is expanded.

-	TRBV5-1	TRBJ2-5	CASSLVAGGNQETQYF
-	TRBV29-1	TRBJ2-5	CSGAGLIGTQYF
-	TRBV30	TRBJ1-2	CAWSSGGGYTF
-	TRBV10-3	TRBJ2-3	CAIKTSGGATDTQYF
-	TRBV28	TRBJ2-5	CASLPRTKKTQYF
few	TRBV29-1	TRBJ2-2	CSVESGGYNTGELFF
few	TRBV2	TRBJ1-2	CASSATGGRANYGYTF
-	TRBV11-2	TRBJ2-7	CASSSGQGAYEQYF
-	TRBV9	TRBJ2-7	CASSVAPSGGTYEQYF
-	TRBV12-3/TRBV12-4	TRBJ1-1	CASSSHSIKAFF
-	TRBV6-5	TRBJ2-2	CASNSRGPKPGELFF
-	TRBV9	TRBJ1-1	CASSVSTGANTEAFF
-	TRBV23-1	TRBJ2-1	CASSRTGHSYNEQFF
-	TRBV25-1	TRBJ1-2	CASSESLPGPTNYGYTF
-	TRBV6-2/TRBV6-3	TRBJ1-5	CASSYSGGADNQPQHF
-	TRBV19	TRBJ1-1	CASSPRGYTEAFF
-	TRBV4-1	TRBJ2-7	CASSLSGTSSTYEQYF
-	TRBV25-1	TRBJ2-2	CASSAQGATGELFF
once	TRBV5-1	TRBJ1-1	CASSPGGGLGMNTEAFF
-	TRBV12-5	TRBJ1-2	CASGRTGGSYGYTF
-	TRBV12-3/TRBV12-4	TRBJ2-3	CASSRQGTDTQYF
-	TRBV25-1	TRBJ1-2	CASSEEPQSGSYGYTF
-	TRBV27	TRBJ2-2	CASRRGSNTGELFF
few	TRBV2	TRBJ2-5	CASSTADNQETQYF
-	TRBV5-1	TRBJ1-3	CASSLGQGGGNTIYF
-	TRBV14	TRBJ1-1	CASSQDTGGTEAFF
once	TRBV7-6	TRBJ2-2	CASSFFTGELFF
once	TRBV7-2	TRBJ1-6	CASSRSSYNSPLHF
-	TRBV24-1	TRBJ1-5	CATSQGFQPQHF
-	TRBV15	TRBJ1-3	CATSRDPGLDTIYF
-	TRBV4-3	TRBJ1-2	CASSQASGHPYGYTF
-	TRBV10-3	TRBJ2-7	CAISEPDRVNRYEQYF
-	TRBV12-5	TRBJ2-2	CASGLQQGAHTGELFF